This T cell receptor (beta chain) was identified in a study of control samples from healthy donors and cancer patients (dated by TCRdb to 2020 to 2021). Sequences SGHTA (CDR1) and FQGNSA (CDR2) are obtained from the germline V gene. The V end gives up 2 bases and the J end 5 bases, leaving 7 bases in the junction not matched to a gene. The CDR3, cysteine through phenylalanine, is 16 amino acids long. Of the read, only the CDR3 DNA is kept; its 48 bases are in frame from base 1. A word on this clone: Which antigen it targets is not known. No clone much larger than this one lies a single base away; base qualities are absent.

Library construction relied on the immunoSEQ multiplex PCR assay. As stored in TCRdb, this immuneACCESS dataset retains in-frame rearrangements with V and J assigned. A fraction of the clones does not appear; measured against another copy, unresolved V genes explain less than half of the discrepancy, and the remainder lacks a known reason. This sample holds roughly 130,000 clones; about 93% were observed only once. Together, the top ten hold about 1.5% of the sample. Sequencing was performed on PBMCs. Recombination connected TRBV7-2 to TRBJ2-5, and TRBD2 aligns with 11 junction nucleotides. The clonotype comes from a man aged 50 to 59 with head and neck cancer. The nucleotide sequence is given as TGTGCCAGCAGCTTAATTACTAGCGGGGGCAAGGAGACCCAGTACTTC. Translation gives CASSLITSGGKETQYF.